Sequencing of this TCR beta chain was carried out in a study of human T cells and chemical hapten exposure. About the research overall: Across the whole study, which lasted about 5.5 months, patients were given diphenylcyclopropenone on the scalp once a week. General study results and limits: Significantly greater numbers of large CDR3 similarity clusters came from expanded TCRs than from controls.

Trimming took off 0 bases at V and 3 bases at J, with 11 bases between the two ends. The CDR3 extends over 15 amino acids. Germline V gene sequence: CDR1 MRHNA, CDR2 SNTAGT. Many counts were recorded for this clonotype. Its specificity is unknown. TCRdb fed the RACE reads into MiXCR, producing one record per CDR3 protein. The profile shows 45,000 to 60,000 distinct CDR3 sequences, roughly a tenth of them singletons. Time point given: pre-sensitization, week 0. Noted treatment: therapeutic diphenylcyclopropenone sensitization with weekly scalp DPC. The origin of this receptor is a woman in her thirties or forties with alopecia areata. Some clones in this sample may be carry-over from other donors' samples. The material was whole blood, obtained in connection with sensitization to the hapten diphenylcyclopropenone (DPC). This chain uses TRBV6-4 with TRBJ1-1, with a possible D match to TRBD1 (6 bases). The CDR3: CASSDSDSGYTEAFF. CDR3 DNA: TGTGCCAGCAGTGACTCGGACAGCGGTTACACTGAAGCTTTCTTT.